This T cell receptor beta chain was sequenced for a study of control samples from healthy donors and cancer patients. V lost 4 bases to trimming and J lost 6 bases; unmatched junction nucleotides: 10. Germline CDR1 is MNHEY and CDR2 is SVGAGI. There are 16 residues in the CDR3. Only in-frame clones appear in the TCRdb table, and some are missing; sequencing was by immunoSEQ multiplex PCR. The sample has 250,000 to 300,000 clones, about four fifths seen once; the top ten hold about 14%. Source material: PBMCs. The V and J genes are TRBV6-5 and TRBJ1-5; TRBD1 matches 9 bases. The TCR was taken from an older woman with lung cancer. For the CDR3, the DNA is TGTGCCAGCAGTTCGCATGGGACAGGGTCCAGTCAGCCCCAGCATTTT. Amino acids: CASSSHGTGSSQPQHF.